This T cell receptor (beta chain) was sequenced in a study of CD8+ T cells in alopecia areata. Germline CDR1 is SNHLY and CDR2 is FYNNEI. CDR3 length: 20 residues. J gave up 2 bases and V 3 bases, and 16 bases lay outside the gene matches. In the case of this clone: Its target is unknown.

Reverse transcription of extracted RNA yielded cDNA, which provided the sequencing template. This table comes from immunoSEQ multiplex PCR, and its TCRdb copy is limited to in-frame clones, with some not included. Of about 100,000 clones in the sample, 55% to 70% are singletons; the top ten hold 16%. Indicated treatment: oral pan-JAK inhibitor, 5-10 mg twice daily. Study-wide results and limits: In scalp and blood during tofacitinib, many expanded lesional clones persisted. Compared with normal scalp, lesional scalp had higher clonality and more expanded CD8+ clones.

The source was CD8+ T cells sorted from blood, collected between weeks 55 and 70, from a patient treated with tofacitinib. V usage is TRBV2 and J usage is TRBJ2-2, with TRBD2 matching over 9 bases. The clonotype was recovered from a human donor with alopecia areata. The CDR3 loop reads CASSEPSGETGGKNTGELFF. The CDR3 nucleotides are TGTGCCAGCAGTGAGCCTAGCGGGGAGACAGGAGGAAAAAACACCGGGGAGCTGTTTTTT.